The rows below give T cell receptor beta chains drawn from one sample of a study of T cells in Graves' hyperthyroidism and ophthalmopathy. A single record per CDR3 protein comes from TCRdb applying MiXCR to the multiplex PCR reads. The data show 540,000 or so distinct CDR3 sequences, roughly 14% seen once. Source material: blood. The receptor source for this set is a woman aged 30 to 39 with Graves' hyperthyroidism. Each CDR3 is given with its conserved first and last residue. D genes are given only for firm matches. The size of a clone is reported for some rows only, either as once, few or many, or as a class for expanded clones.

v_gene	d_gene	abundance	j_gene	CDR3aa	CDR3nt
TRBV29-1	TRBD1	many	TRBJ2-7	CSVTGIWDEQYF	TGCAGCGTGACAGGGATTTGGGACGAGCAGTACTTC
TRBV12-3/TRBV12-4	TRBD2	many	TRBJ2-7	CASRWTSEAYEQYF	TGTGCCAGCAGATGGACTAGCGAAGCCTACGAGCAGTACTTC
TRBV24-1	TRBD1	-	TRBJ2-1	CATGQGANEQFF	TGTGCCACGGGCCAGGGGGCTAATGAGCAGTTCTTC
TRBV5-8	TRBD2	-	TRBJ2-1	CASSQTSGNSYEQFF	TGTGCCAGCAGCCAGACTAGCGGGAACAGTTATGAGCAGTTCTTC
TRBV3-1	-	many	TRBJ1-2	CASSQDPRVHGYTF	TGTGCCAGCAGCCAAGACCCCAGGGTGCATGGCTACACCTTC
TRBV11-2	-	many	TRBJ2-7	CASSSGQTYEQYF	TGTGCCAGCAGCTCCGGACAGACCTACGAGCAGTACTTC
TRBV24-1	-	-	TRBJ2-3	CATSDLGGNADTQYF	TGTGCCACCAGTGATTTGGGGGGGAACGCAGATACGCAGTATTTT
TRBV4-2	-	-	TRBJ2-5	CASSQGQVRETQYF	TGTGCCAGCAGCCAAGGCCAGGTCAGGGAGACCCAGTACTTC
TRBV7-8	TRBD2	many	TRBJ2-7	CASSSRLAGVGEQYF	TGTGCCAGCAGCTCCCGCCTAGCGGGAGTTGGTGAGCAGTACTTC
TRBV27	-	many	TRBJ1-1	CASSTGSLGEAFF	TGTGCCAGCAGCACCGGGTCCCTAGGGGAAGCTTTCTTT
TRBV30	-	-	TRBJ2-3	CAWSQTSLGTDTQYF	TGTGCCTGGAGTCAGACTTCCCTTGGCACAGATACGCAGTATTTT
TRBV6-6	-	many	TRBJ2-2	CASSYDLYTGELFF	TGTGCCAGCAGTTACGATTTATACACCGGGGAGCTGTTTTTT
TRBV7-2	TRBD1	many	TRBJ2-3	CASSWGTGGSPDTQYF	TGTGCCAGCAGCTGGGGGACAGGAGGTTCGCCAGATACGCAGTATTTT
TRBV5-5	-	many	TRBJ2-2	CASSRGPANTGELFF	TGTGCCAGCAGCCGAGGGCCAGCGAACACCGGGGAGCTGTTTTTT
TRBV9	TRBD2	-	TRBJ2-7	CASSPSPGLAGDEQYF	TGTGCCAGCAGCCCCTCCCCGGGACTAGCGGGAGACGAGCAGTACTTC
TRBV4-2	-	once	TRBJ1-3	CASSQDGLSGNTIYF	TGTGCCAGCAGCCAAGATGGTCTCTCTGGAAACACCATATATTTT
TRBV3-1	TRBD2	many	TRBJ2-1	CASSPLTSGVRYNEQFF	TGTGCCAGCAGCCCGCTGACTAGCGGGGTGAGGTACAATGAGCAGTTCTTC
TRBV5-1	TRBD2	-	TRBJ2-1	CASSLGTSGQSSYNEQFF	TGCGCCAGCAGCCTTGGGACTAGCGGTCAAAGCTCCTACAATGAGCAGTTCTTC
TRBV20-1	-	many	TRBJ1-5	CSARSGSTSNQPQHF	TGCAGTGCTAGATCCGGGTCAACGAGCAATCAGCCCCAGCATTTT
TRBV20-1	-	many	TRBJ1-6	CSAGTTNSPLHF	TGCAGTGCCGGGACGACGAATTCACCCCTCCACTTT
TRBV6-1	TRBD1	few	TRBJ1-5	CASMPGTEDQPQHF	TGTGCCAGCATGCCGGGGACAGAGGACCAGCCCCAGCATTTT
TRBV7-9	-	-	TRBJ1-4	CASSLQPNEKLFF	TGTGCCAGCAGCTTACAGCCTAATGAAAAACTGTTTTTT
TRBV6-1	TRBD1	many	TRBJ2-1	CASRDGQGRSYNEQFF	TGTGCCAGCAGAGATGGACAGGGGCGATCATACAATGAGCAGTTCTTC
TRBV12-3/TRBV12-4	-	many	TRBJ1-1	CASSFSTSRTEAFF	TGTGCCAGCAGTTTTAGTACATCTCGAACTGAAGCTTTCTTT
TRBV27	TRBD1	-	TRBJ1-6	CASSDREISPLHF	TGTGCCAGCAGCGACAGGGAAATTTCACCCCTCCACTTT
TRBV3-1	-	-	TRBJ2-7	CASSLGRDSYEQYF	TGTGCCAGCAGTTTGGGCAGGGACTCCTACGAGCAGTACTTC
TRBV7-9	-	many	TRBJ1-1	CASSLISHTEAFF	TGTGCCAGCAGCTTAATCAGCCACACTGAAGCTTTCTTT
TRBV7-2	TRBD2	few	TRBJ2-1	CASSFGREGYEQFF	TGTGCCAGCAGCTTCGGGCGGGAGGGTTATGAGCAGTTCTTC
TRBV28	-	-	TRBJ1-6	CASSSDLLGSPLHF	TGTGCCAGCAGTTCAGACCTGCTGGGTTCACCCCTCCACTTT
TRBV7-2	-	many	TRBJ2-5	CASSLNGYIQETQYF	TGTGCCAGCAGCTTAAACGGCTATATACAAGAGACCCAGTACTTC
TRBV6-6	TRBD2	few	TRBJ2-1	CASSYSGSGGSNEQFF	TGTGCCAGCAGTTACTCAGGGAGCGGGGGGAGCAATGAGCAGTTCTTC
TRBV10-3	-	-	TRBJ1-4	CAISEDEKLFF	TGTGCCATCAGTGAAGACGAGAAACTGTTTTTT
TRBV2	-	many	TRBJ1-1	CASRDTGTEAFF	TGTGCCAGCAGGGACACTGGGACTGAAGCTTTCTTT
TRBV4-2	-	-	TRBJ2-3	CASSQLVGGSGTDTQYF	TGTGCCAGCAGCCAACTAGTGGGAGGTTCCGGGACAGATACGCAGTATTTT
TRBV18	-	many	TRBJ2-7	CASSPPYSTYEQYF	TGTGCCAGCTCACCACCGTACAGCACCTACGAGCAGTACTTC
TRBV4-3	-	few	TRBJ2-3	CASSQDVVAASTDTQYF	TGCGCCAGCAGCCAAGACGTGGTAGCAGCTAGCACAGATACGCAGTATTTT
TRBV28	-	many	TRBJ1-2	CASSTNTYGYTF	TGTGCCAGCAGTACAAACACCTATGGCTACACCTTC
TRBV7-2	TRBD2	-	TRBJ2-1	CASSSGGWDEQFF	TGTGCCAGCAGCTCCGGGGGGTGGGATGAGCAGTTCTTC
TRBV7-2	TRBD2	many	TRBJ2-7	CASSLPLAGVEQYF	TGTGCCAGCAGCTTGCCCCTAGCGGGAGTCGAGCAGTACTTC
TRBV24-1	-	-	TRBJ1-4	CATSGSPGHSNEKLFF	TGTGCCACCAGTGGCTCCCCGGGCCATTCGAATGAAAAACTGTTTTTT
TRBV7-2	TRBD1	few	TRBJ1-6	CASSESGTGSSYNSPLHF	TGTGCCAGCAGCGAGTCCGGGACAGGAAGCTCCTATAATTCACCCCTCCACTTT
TRBV11-2	-	-	TRBJ2-1	CASSLRTTAGLSSSHNEQFF	TGTGCCAGCAGCTTACGGACCACGGCGGGTCTGTCTAGCTCCCACAATGAGCAGTTCTTC
TRBV7-6	-	many	TRBJ2-3	CASSLSEQTQYF	TGTGCCAGCAGCTTATCCGAGCAGACGCAGTATTTT
TRBV9	TRBD1	-	TRBJ2-3	CASSVDRGITDTQYF	TGTGCCAGCAGCGTCGACAGGGGAATCACAGATACGCAGTATTTT
TRBV7-9	TRBD2	few	TRBJ2-7	CASSWPGLAVHEQYF	TGTGCCAGCAGCTGGCCGGGACTAGCGGTCCACGAGCAGTACTTC
TRBV11-3	-	many	TRBJ1-2	CASSPSPNYGYTF	TGTGCCAGCAGTCCTTCACCTAACTATGGCTACACCTTC